This T cell receptor beta chain emerged from a study of technical replicates of blood from a handful of donors. Assay used: immunoSEQ multiplex PCR; TCRdb lists only in-frame clones, some missing. This table holds 60,000 to 65,000 clones, 80% to 95% found once. Trimming stripped 0 bases from V and 3 bases from J, with 11 bases between. There are 15 residues in the CDR3. Per the germline V gene, CDR1 is KGHSH and CDR2 is LQKENI. The TCR originated in a human donor in good health. Some clones in this sample may be carry-over from other donors' samples. The gene calls are TRBV18 and TRBJ1-2; D gene uncertain. Sequenced material: PBMCs. The CDR3 spells CASSPPLLTYYGYTF. Written as DNA, the CDR3 is TGTGCCAGCTCACCACCACTACTCACCTACTATGGCTACACCTTC.